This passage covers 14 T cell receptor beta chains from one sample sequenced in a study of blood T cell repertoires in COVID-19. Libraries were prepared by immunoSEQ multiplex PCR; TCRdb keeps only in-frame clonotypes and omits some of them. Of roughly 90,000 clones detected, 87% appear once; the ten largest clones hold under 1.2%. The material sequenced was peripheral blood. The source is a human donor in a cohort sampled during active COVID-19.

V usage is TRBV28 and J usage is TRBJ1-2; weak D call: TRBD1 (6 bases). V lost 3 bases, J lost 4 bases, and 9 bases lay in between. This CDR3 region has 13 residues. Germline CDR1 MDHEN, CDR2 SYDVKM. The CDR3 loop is CASSLTGAYGYTF. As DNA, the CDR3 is TGTGCCAGCAGTTTGACAGGAGCCTATGGCTACACCTTC.

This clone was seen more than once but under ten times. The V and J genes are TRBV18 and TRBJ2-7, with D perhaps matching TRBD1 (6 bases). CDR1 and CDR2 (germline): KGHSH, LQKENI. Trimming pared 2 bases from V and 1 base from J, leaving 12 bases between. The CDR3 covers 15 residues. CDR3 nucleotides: TGTGCCAGCTCACCATTTAAGACAGGATCCTACGAGCAGTACTTC. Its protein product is CASSPFKTGSYEQYF.

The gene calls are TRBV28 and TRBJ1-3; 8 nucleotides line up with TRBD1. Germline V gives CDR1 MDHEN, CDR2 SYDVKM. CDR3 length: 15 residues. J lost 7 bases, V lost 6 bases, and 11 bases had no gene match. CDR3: CASSSDREGRNTIYF. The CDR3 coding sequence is TGTGCCAGCAGCTCGGACAGGGAGGGGCGTAACACCATATATTTT. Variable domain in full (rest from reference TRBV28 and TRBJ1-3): DVKVTQSSRYLVKRTGEKVFLECVQDMDHENMFWYRQDPGLGLRLIYFSYDVKMKEKGDIPEGYSVSREKKERFSLILESASTNQTSMYLCASSSDREGRNTIYFGEGSWLTVV.

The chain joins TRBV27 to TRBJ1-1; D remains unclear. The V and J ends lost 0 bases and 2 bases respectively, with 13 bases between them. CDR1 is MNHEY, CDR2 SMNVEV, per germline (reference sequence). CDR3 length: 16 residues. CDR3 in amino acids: CASSLSGRVPNTEAFF. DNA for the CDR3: TGTGCCAGCAGTTTATCGGGCCGTGTGCCTAACACTGAAGCTTTCTTT.

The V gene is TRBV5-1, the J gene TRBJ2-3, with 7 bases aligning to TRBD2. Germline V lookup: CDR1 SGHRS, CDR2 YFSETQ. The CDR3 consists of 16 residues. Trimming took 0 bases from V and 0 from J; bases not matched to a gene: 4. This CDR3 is CASSLVGSGSTDTQYF. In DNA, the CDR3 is TGCGCCAGCAGCTTGGTAGGTAGCGGGAGCACAGATACGCAGTATTTT. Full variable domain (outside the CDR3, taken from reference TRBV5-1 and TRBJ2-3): KAGVTQTPRYLIKTRGQQVTLSCSPISGHRSVSWYQQTPGQGLQFLFEYFSETQRNKGNFPGRFSGRQFSNSRSEMNVSTLELGDSALYLCASSLVGSGSTDTQYFGPGTRLTVL.

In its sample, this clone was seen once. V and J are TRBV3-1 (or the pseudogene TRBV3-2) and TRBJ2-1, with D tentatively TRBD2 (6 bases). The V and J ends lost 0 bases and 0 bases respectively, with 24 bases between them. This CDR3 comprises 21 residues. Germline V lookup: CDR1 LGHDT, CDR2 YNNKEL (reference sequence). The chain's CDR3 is CASSQEFLAPKLRSSYNEQFF. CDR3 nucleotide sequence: TGTGCCAGCAGCCAAGAGTTTCTAGCGCCGAAATTAAGGAGCTCCTACAATGAGCAGTTCTTC.

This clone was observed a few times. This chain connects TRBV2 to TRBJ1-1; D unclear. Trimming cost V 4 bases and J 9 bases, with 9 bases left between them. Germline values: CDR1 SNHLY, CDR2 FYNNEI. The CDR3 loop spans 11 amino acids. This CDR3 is CASSVLEKAFF. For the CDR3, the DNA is TGTGCCAGCAGTGTATTGGAGAAAGCTTTCTTT. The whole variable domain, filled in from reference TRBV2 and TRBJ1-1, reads EPEVTQTPSHQVTQMGQEVILRCVPISNHLYFYWYRQILGQKVEFLVSFYNNEISEKSEIFDDQFSVERPDGSNFTLKIRSTKLEDSAMYFCASSVLEKAFFGQGTRLTVV.

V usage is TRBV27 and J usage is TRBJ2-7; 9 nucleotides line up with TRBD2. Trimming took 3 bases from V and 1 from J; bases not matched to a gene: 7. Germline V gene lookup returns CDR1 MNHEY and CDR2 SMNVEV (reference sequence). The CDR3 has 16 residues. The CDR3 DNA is TGTGCCAGCAGTTTCTTCGAAAGCGGGAGGTCCTACGAGCAGTACTTC. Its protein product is CASSFFESGRSYEQYF.

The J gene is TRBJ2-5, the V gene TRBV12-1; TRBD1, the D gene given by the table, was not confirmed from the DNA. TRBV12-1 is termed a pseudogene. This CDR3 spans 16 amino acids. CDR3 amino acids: CASSSTRDRGPETQYF. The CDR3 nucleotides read TGTGCCAGCAGCTCCACTCGGGACAGGGGTCCGGAGACCCAGTACTTC.

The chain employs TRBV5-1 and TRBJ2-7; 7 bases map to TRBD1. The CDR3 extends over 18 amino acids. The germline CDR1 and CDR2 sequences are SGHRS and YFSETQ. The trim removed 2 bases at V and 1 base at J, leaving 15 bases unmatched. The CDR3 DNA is TGCGCCAGCAGCTTTTTAGGGGGCGTTAAGGCTGCGTCCTACGAGCAGTACTTC. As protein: CASSFLGGVKAASYEQYF. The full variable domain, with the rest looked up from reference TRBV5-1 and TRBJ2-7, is KAGVTQTPRYLIKTRGQQVTLSCSPISGHRSVSWYQQTPGQGLQFLFEYFSETQRNKGNFPGRFSGRQFSNSRSEMNVSTLELGDSALYLCASSFLGGVKAASYEQYFGPGTRLTVT.

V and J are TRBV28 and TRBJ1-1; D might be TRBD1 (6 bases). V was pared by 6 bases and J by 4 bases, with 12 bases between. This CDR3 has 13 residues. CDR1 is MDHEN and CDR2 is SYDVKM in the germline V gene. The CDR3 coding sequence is TGTGCCAGCAGCGTTCCAGGGGCCACTGAAGCTTTCTTT. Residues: CASSVPGATEAFF. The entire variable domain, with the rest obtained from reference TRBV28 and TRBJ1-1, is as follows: DVKVTQSSRYLVKRTGEKVFLECVQDMDHENMFWYRQDPGLGLRLIYFSYDVKMKEKGDIPEGYSVSREKKERFSLILESASTNQTSMYLCASSVPGATEAFFGQGTRLTVV.

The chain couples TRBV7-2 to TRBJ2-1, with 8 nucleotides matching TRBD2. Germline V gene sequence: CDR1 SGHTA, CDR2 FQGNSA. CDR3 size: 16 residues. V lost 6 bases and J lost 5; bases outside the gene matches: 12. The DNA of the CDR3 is TGTGCCAGCAGGGGGGTGAGCGGGAGCGGTAACAATGAGCAGTTCTTC. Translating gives CASRGVSGSGNNEQFF.

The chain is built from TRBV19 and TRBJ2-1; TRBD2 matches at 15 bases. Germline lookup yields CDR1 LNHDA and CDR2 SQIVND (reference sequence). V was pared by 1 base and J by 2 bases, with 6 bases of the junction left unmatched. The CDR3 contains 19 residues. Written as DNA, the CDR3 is TGTGCCAGTAGTATAGGGACTAGCGGGAGGGCCAGGCCCTACAATGAGCAGTTCTTC. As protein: CASSIGTSGRARPYNEQFF.

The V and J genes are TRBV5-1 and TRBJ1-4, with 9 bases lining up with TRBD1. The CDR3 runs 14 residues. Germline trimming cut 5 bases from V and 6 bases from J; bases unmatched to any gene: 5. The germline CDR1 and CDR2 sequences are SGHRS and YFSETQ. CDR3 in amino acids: CASRSTGGYEKLFF. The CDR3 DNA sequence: TGCGCCAGCAGGTCGACAGGGGGATATGAAAAACTGTTTTTT.